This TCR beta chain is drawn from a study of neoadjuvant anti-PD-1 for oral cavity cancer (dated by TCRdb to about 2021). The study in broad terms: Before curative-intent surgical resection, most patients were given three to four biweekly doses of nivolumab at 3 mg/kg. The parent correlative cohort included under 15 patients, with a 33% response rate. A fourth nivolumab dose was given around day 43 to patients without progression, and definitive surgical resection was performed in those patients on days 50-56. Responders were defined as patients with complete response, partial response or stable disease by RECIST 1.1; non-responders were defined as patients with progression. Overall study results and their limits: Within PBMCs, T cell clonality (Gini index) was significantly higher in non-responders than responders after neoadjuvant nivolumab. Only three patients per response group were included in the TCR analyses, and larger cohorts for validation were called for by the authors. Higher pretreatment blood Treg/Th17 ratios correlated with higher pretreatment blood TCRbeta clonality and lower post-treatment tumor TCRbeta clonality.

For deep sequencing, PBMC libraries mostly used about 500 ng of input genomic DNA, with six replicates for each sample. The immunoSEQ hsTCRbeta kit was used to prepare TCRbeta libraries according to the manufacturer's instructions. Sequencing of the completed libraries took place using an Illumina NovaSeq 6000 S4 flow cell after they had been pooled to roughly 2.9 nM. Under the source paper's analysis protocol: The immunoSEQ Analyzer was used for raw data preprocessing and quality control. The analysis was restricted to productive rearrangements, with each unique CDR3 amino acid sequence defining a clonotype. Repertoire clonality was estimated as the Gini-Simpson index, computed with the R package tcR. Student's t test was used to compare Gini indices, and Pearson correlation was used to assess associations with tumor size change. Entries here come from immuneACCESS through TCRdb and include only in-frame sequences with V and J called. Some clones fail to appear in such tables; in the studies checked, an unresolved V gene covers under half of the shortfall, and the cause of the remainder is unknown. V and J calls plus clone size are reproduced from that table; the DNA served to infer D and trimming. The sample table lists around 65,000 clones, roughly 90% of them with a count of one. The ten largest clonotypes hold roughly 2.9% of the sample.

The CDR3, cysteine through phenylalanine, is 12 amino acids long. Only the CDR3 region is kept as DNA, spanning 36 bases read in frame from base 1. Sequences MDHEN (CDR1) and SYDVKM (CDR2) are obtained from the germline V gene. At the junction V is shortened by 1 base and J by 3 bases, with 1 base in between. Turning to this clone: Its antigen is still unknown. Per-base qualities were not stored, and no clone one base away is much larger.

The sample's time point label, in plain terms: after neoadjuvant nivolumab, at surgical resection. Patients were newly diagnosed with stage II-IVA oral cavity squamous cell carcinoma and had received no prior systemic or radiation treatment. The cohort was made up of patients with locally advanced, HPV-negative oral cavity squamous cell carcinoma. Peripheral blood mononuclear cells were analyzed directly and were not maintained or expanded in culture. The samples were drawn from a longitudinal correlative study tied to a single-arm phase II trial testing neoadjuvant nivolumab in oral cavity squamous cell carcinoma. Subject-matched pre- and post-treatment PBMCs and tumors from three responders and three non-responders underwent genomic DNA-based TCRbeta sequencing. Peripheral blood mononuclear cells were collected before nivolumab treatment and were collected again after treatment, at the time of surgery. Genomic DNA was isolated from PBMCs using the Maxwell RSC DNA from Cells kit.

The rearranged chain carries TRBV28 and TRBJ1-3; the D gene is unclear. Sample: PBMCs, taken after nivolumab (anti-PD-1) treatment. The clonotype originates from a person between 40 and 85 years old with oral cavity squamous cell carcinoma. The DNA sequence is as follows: TGTGCCAGCAGTTTATTTGGAAACACCATATATTTT. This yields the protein CASSLFGNTIYF. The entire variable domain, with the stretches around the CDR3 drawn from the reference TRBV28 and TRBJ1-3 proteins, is DVKVTQSSRYLVKRTGEKVFLECVQDMDHENMFWYRQDPGLGLRLIYFSYDVKMKEKGDIPEGYSVSREKKERFSLILESASTNQTSMYLCASSLFGNTIYFGEGSWLTVV.